This record looks at one T cell receptor beta chain sequence and its context. The antigen is undetermined. This sample stems from a study of T cells after posttransplantation cyclophosphamide. Overall study findings and caveats: Later post-transplant blood repertoires were often dominated by donor CD8+ memory clones. Recipient CMV seropositivity and CMV reactivation strongly tracked TRB clonality. Skin or GI-infiltrating T cells shared few TRB sequences with blood.

Control samples came 1 year after myeloablative marrow transplants with methotrexate plus calcineurin inhibitor. Sequencing used immunoSEQ multiplex PCR; TCRdb keeps in-frame clones, though not all of them. The sample consists of 15,000 to 19,000 clones, about four fifths of them appearing once. CDR1 and CDR2 from the germline V gene are SEHNR and FQNEAQ (reference sequence). The CDR3 covers 18 residues. J gave up 3 bases and V 4 bases, and 14 bases lay outside the gene matches. This chain connects TRBV7-9 to TRBJ2-7, with 11 positions matching TRBD2. The material sequenced was PBMCs, taken 371 days after allogeneic stem cell transplant with calcineurin inhibitor and methotrexate. This TCR came from a male patient aged 18-30 years who received an allogeneic stem cell transplant from a related donor, was CMV-positive, and had no GVHD. Part of the T cell pool may stem from the graft donor. The CDR3 region is CASSSTSGIRIKNYEQYF. The DNA of the CDR3 is TGTGCCAGCAGCTCGACTAGCGGGATACGAATAAAAAACTACGAGCAGTACTTC.